These T cell receptor beta chains were read from a single sample in a study of cytomegalovirus exposure and HLA in healthy donors. Method: immunoSEQ multiplex PCR; TCRdb's copy keeps in-frame clones and lacks some. In the table there are over 85,000 clones, roughly 80% of which are singletons. Sequencing was performed on PBMCs. Receptors originate from a man between 25 and 39 years old in good health and CMV-seropositive. Both conserved end residues are part of each CDR3. D genes are given only for firm matches. Some rows mark clone size as missing; the rest say once, few, many or name a class of expanded clone.

J	V	D	size	CDR3	DNA
TRBJ2-7	TRBV7-2	TRBD2	NA	CASSLALTSGEIYEQYF	TGTGCCAGCAGCTTGGCCCTAACTAGCGGGGAAATCTACGAGCAGTACTTC
TRBJ2-1	TRBV7-9	NA	NA	CASSLEGHEQFF	TGTGCCAGCAGCTTGGAGGGGCACGAGCAGTTCTTC
TRBJ2-7	TRBV4-1	NA	NA	CASSQDAREPSYEQYF	TGCGCCAGCAGCCAAGATGCGCGGGAACCGTCCTACGAGCAGTACTTC
TRBJ1-3	TRBV6-5	NA	NA	CASSYLSTGNTIYF	TGTGCCAGCAGTTACCTGAGTACTGGAAACACCATATATTTT
TRBJ2-7	TRBV10-2	TRBD1	NA	CASGSGGWYEQYF	TGCGCCAGCGGCTCAGGGGGCTGGTACGAGCAGTACTTC
TRBJ1-1	TRBV28	NA	NA	CATSFSLGPIERTEAFF	TGTGCCACCAGTTTCTCCCTTGGGCCGATTGAACGGACTGAAGCTTTCTTT
TRBJ2-3	TRBV5-4	TRBD1	NA	CASSLVLDRDTDTQYF	TGTGCCAGCAGCTTGGTTCTGGACAGGGACACAGATACGCAGTATTTT
TRBJ2-7	TRBV10-3	TRBD1	NA	CAISERDSYEQYF	TGTGCCATCAGTGAACGGGACAGCTACGAGCAGTACTTC
TRBJ1-4	TRBV7-3	NA	NA	CASSRNPRQGFWSATNEKLFF	TGTGCCAGCAGCCGAAACCCTAGGCAGGGGTTCTGGTCCGCGACTAATGAAAAACTGTTTTTT
TRBJ1-1	TRBV7-2	NA	NA	CASRFLWGVMNTEAFF	TGTGCCAGCAGGTTTCTTTGGGGGGTCATGAACACTGAAGCTTTCTTT
TRBJ2-7	TRBV9	TRBD1	NA	CASSVGGGTGRYEQYF	TGTGCCAGCAGCGTAGGAGGGGGGACAGGGCGATACGAGCAGTACTTC
TRBJ2-7	TRBV13	TRBD2	NA	CASSFRDYSYEQYF	TGTGCCAGCAGCTTCCGGGACTACTCCTACGAGCAGTACTTC
TRBJ1-1	TRBV25-1	NA	NA	CASSESWGGNTEAFF	TGTGCCAGCAGTGAATCATGGGGAGGTAACACTGAAGCTTTCTTT
TRBJ1-2	TRBV29-1	NA	NA	CSVAGGGTHGYTF	TGCAGCGTTGCAGGTGGAGGGACCCATGGCTACACCTTC
TRBJ2-2	TRBV30	NA	NA	CAWRWAGAVAGELFF	TGTGCCTGGAGATGGGCGGGGGCAGTCGCCGGGGAGCTGTTTTTT
TRBJ2-7	TRBV7-6	NA	NA	CASSLDSHSYEQYF	TGTGCCAGCAGCCTAGACAGTCACTCCTACGAGCAGTACTTC
TRBJ2-3	TRBV19	NA	NA	CASSVKTHLSTDTQYF	TGTGCCAGTAGTGTAAAGACTCACCTTAGCACAGATACGCAGTATTTT
TRBJ2-7	TRBV5-1	TRBD1	NA	CASCPGTGSYEQYF	TGCGCCAGTTGCCCCGGGACAGGTTCCTACGAGCAGTACTTC
TRBJ1-1	TRBV7-6	TRBD1	few	CASSEGTGGKAFF	TGTGCCAGCAGTGAAGGGACAGGGGGCAAAGCTTTCTTT
TRBJ2-1	TRBV7-6	NA	NA	CASSAGKNEQFF	TGTGCCAGCAGCGCAGGAAAAAATGAGCAGTTCTTC
TRBJ2-1	TRBV6-1	TRBD2	NA	CASSTGGDYNEQFF	TGTGCCAGCAGTACGGGGGGGGACTACAATGAGCAGTTCTTC
TRBJ2-5	TRBV25-1	TRBD2	few	CASRDSSTGLAGEETQYF	TGTGCCAGCAGGGATTCTTCGACGGGACTAGCGGGGGAAGAGACCCAGTACTTC
TRBJ1-6	TRBV11-1	TRBD1	NA	CASSNDRGHMNNSPLHF	TGTGCCAGCAGCAATGACAGGGGGCATATGAATAATTCACCCCTCCACTTT
TRBJ2-1	TRBV5-8	NA	few	CASSFGQVAYNEQFF	TGTGCCAGCAGCTTTGGGCAGGTTGCCTACAATGAGCAGTTCTTC
TRBJ2-7	TRBV7-9	TRBD2	NA	CASSFASGGAIEQYF	TGTGCCAGCAGCTTTGCTAGCGGGGGGGCGATCGAGCAGTACTTC
TRBJ2-3	TRBV7-3	TRBD2	NA	CASSLQAGGGDTQYF	TGTGCCAGCAGCTTACAAGCGGGGGGGGGAGATACGCAGTATTTT
TRBJ2-1	TRBV30	NA	NA	CAWSPSRGEQFF	TGTGCCTGGAGTCCAAGCAGGGGTGAGCAGTTCTTC
TRBJ2-1	TRBV1	NA	NA	CTSGRRGLAGAPGDNEQFF	TGCACCAGCGGAAGAAGGGGGCTAGCGGGGGCCCCGGGGGACAATGAGCAGTTCTTC
TRBJ2-7	TRBV30	TRBD1	NA	CAWSVSGLRGQRLTYEQYF	TGTGCCTGGAGTGTTTCAGGGCTCCGGGGACAGCGTCTAACATACGAGCAGTACTTC
TRBJ2-7	TRBV7-2	TRBD2	many	CASRQTGGRSSYEQYF	TGTGCCAGCAGACAAACGGGGGGTCGTAGCTCCTACGAGCAGTACTTC
TRBJ2-7	TRBV18	NA	NA	CASSPPAEYYEQYF	TGTGCCAGCTCACCACCGGCGGAATACTACGAGCAGTACTTC
TRBJ1-2	TRBV10-3	NA	NA	CAISESQVAYGYTF	TGTGCCATCAGTGAGTCTCAGGTTGCCTATGGCTACACCTTC
TRBJ2-7	TRBV19	NA	NA	CASSNGRVHEQYF	TGTGCCAGTAGTAATGGCAGGGTCCACGAGCAGTACTTC
TRBJ1-2	TRBV11-2	NA	NA	CASSWDSPLDGYTF	TGTGCCAGCAGTTGGGACTCACCGTTAGATGGCTACACCTTC
TRBJ2-2	TRBV10-1	TRBD2	once	CASSGGGSGAGELFF	TGCGCCAGCAGTGGAGGAGGTAGCGGGGCCGGGGAGCTGTTTTTT
TRBJ1-6	TRBV28	NA	NA	CASGREDSPLHF	TGTGCCAGCGGCAGGGAGGATTCACCCCTCCACTTT